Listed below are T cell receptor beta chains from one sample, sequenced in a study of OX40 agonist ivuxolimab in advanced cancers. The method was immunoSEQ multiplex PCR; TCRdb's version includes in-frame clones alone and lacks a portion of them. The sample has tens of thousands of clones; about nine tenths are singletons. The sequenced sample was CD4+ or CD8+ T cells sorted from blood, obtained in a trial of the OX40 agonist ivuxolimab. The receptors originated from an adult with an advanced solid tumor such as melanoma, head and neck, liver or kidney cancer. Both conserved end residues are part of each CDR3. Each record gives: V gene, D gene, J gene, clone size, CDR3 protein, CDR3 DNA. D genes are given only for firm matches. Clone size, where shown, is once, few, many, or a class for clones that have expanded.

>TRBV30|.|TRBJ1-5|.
CAWGRESNQPQHF
TGTGCCTGGGGGCGGGAGAGCAATCAGCCCCAGCATTTT
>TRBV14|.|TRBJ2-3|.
CASSRRDLSTDTQYF
TGTGCCAGCAGCCGAAGGGACTTGAGCACAGATACGCAGTATTTT
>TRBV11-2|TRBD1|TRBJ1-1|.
CASSLASGQGGGPFF
TGTGCCAGCAGCTTAGCTTCAGGTCAGGGGGGTGGTCCTTTCTTT
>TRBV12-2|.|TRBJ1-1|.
CASPETGFQGTEAFF
TGTGCAAGTCCCGAGACAGGCTTTCAGGGCACTGAAGCTTTCTTT
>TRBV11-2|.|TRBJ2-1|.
CASSLNSVNEQFF
TGTGCCAGCAGCTTAAATAGCGTTAATGAGCAGTTCTTC
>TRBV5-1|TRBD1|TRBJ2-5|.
CASSSGTAPRETQYF
TGCGCCAGCAGTTCCGGGACAGCACCCCGAGAGACCCAGTACTTC
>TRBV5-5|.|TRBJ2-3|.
CASSLPEPADTQYF
TGTGCCAGCAGCTTACCAGAACCGGCAGATACGCAGTATTTT
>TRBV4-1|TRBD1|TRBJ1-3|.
CASSQGPQGARGNTIYF
TGCGCCAGCAGCCAAGGTCCACAGGGGGCGCGTGGAAACACCATATATTTT
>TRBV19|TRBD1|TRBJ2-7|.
CASSRDRVSYEQYF
TGTGCCAGTAGTCGGGACAGGGTCTCCTACGAGCAGTACTTC
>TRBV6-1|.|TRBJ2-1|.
CASGGLSYNEQFF
TGTGCCAGCGGAGGGCTCTCCTACAATGAGCAGTTCTTC
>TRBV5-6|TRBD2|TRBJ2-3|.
CASSWRTSGGATDTQYF
TGTGCCAGCAGCTGGAGGACTAGCGGGGGGGCTACAGATACGCAGTATTTT
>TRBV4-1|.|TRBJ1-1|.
CASSFEGGSAFF
TGCGCCAGCAGCTTCGAGGGAGGATCAGCTTTCTTT
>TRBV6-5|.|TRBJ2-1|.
CASGLRRGGREAFF
TGTGCCAGCGGACTTCGACGAGGCGGTAGGGAGGCGTTCTTC
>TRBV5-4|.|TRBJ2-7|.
CASSPRGPGPNYEQYF
TGTGCCAGCAGCCCACGCGGGCCCGGTCCCAATTACGAGCAGTACTTC
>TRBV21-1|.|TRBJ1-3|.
CASSKEGGKGSVQGNTIYF
TGTGCCAGCAGCAAAGAGGGCGGCAAGGGATCTGTCCAGGGAAACACCATATATTTT
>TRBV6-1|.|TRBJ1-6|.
CASSGGRDSPLHF
TGTGCCAGCAGTGGGGGCAGGGACTCACCCCTCCACTTT
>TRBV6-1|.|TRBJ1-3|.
CASSETGNRLSGNTIYF
TGTGCCAGCAGTGAAACAGGGAATAGGCTCTCTGGAAACACCATATATTTT
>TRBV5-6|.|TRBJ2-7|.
CASSLGSTYEQYF
TGTGCCAGCAGCTTGGGTAGCACCTACGAGCAGTACTTC
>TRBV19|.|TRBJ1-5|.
CASQSLRQPQHF
TGTGCCAGCCAGTCCCTCAGGCAGCCCCAGCATTTT
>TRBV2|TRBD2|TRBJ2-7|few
CASDSGGRSYEQYF
TGTGCCAGTGATAGCGGGGGCCGGTCCTACGAGCAGTACTTC
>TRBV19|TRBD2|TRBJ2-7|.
CASSRSGGAYEQYF
TGTGCCAGTAGTAGGTCGGGAGGCGCCTACGAGCAGTACTTC
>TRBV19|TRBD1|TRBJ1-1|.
CASSPRQGAGTEAFF
TGTGCCAGTAGTCCCCGACAGGGTGCGGGGACTGAAGCTTTCTTT
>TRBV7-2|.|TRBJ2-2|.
CASSLAIGELFF
TGTGCCAGCAGCTTAGCAATAGGGGAGCTGTTTTTT
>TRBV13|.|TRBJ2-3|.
CASSLGAGATDTQYF
TGTGCCAGCAGCTTAGGGGCAGGGGCAACAGATACGCAGTATTTT
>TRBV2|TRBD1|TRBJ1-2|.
CASSLGQGDYGYTF
TGTGCCAGCAGTTTGGGACAGGGGGACTATGGCTACACCTTC
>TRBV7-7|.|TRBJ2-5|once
CASSLGTRGETQYF
TGTGCCAGCAGCTTAGGGACCCGAGGGGAGACCCAGTACTTC
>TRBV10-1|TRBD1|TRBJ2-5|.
CASSDGLGDRALKTQYF
TGCGCCAGCAGTGATGGGTTAGGGGACAGAGCTCTGAAGACCCAGTACTTC
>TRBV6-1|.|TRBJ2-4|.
CASSALAKNIQYF
TGTGCCAGCAGTGCGCTAGCCAAAAACATTCAGTACTTC
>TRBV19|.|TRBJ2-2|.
CASSLTVGGGELFF
TGTGCCAGTAGTTTGACGGTAGGAGGAGGGGAGCTGTTTTTT
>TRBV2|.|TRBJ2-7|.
CASSPRDFAKSYEQYF
TGTGCCAGCAGTCCTCGGGACTTCGCGAAGTCCTACGAGCAGTACTTC
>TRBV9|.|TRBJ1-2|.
CASSPRINYGYTF
TGTGCCAGCAGCCCCCGGATAAACTATGGCTACACCTTC
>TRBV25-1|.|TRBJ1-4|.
CASKGDLSNEKLFF
TGTGCCAGCAAAGGTGATCTTTCTAATGAAAAACTGTTTTTT
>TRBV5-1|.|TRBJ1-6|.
CASSLRNSLTNSPLHF
TGCGCCAGCAGCTTGCGTAACAGCTTAACCAATTCACCCCTCCACTTT
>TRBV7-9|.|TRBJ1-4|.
CASSLESEKLFF
TGTGCCAGCAGCTTAGAGAGTGAAAAACTGTTTTTT
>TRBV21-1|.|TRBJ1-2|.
CASGPDRETSPYGYTF
TGTGCCAGCGGCCCGGACAGGGAGACGTCCCCATATGGCTACACCTTC